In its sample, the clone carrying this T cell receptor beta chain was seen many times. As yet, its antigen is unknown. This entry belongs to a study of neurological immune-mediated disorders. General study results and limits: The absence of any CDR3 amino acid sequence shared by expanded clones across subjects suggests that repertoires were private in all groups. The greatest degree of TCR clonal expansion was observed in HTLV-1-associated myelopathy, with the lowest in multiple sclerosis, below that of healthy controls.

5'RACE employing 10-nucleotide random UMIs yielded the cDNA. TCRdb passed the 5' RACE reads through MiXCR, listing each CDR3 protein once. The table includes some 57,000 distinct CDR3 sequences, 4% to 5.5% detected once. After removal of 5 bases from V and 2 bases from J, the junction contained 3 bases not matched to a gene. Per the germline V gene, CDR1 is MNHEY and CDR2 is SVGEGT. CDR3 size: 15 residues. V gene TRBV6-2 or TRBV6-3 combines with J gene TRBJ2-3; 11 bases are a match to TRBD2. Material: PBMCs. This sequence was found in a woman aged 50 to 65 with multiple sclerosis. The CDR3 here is CASSAGLADTDTQYF. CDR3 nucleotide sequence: TGTGCCAGCAGTGCGGGACTAGCGGACACAGATACGCAGTATTTT.